This T cell receptor beta chain was captured by sequencing in a study of blood T cell repertoires in COVID-19. Study information: The samples span acute and convalescent COVID-19 from the United States, Italy and Spain. T cells, B-cell-depleted T cells, or PBMCs supplied cDNA or gDNA.

After removal of 1 base from V and 9 bases from J, the junction contained 9 bases not matched to a gene. This CDR3 is built from 15 residues. Germline loops: CDR1 LGHNA, CDR2 YNFKEQ. As processed by the authors: Amplified reference gene primers provided the basis for estimating nucleated cell counts. Libraries were prepared by immunoSEQ multiplex PCR; TCRdb keeps only in-frame clonotypes and omits some of them. V, J and clone size are those of that table, while D and trimming were read from the DNA. The repertoire includes about 60,000 clones, 65% to 80% of them detected once, and roughly 9.8% sits in the top ten.

Sequencing used peripheral blood. This receptor was obtained from a human donor in a cohort sampled during active COVID-19. V and J are TRBV4-2 and TRBJ1-3; 7 bases fit TRBD1. In DNA, the CDR3 is TGTGCCAGCAGCCAAGCCGGGACAGAGGGGAGCACCATATATTTT. This gives the protein CASSQAGTEGSTIYF.